This is a list of T cell receptor beta chains from one sample in a study of cytomegalovirus exposure and HLA in healthy donors. Libraries were prepared by immunoSEQ multiplex PCR; TCRdb keeps only in-frame clonotypes and omits some of them. The data show about 130,000 clones, under 90% seen once. The sequenced sample was PBMCs. These receptors were collected from a woman aged 35 to 49 in good health and CMV-seronegative. Both conserved end residues are part of each CDR3. D genes are given only for firm matches. The size of a clone is reported for some rows only, either as once, few or many, or as a class for expanded clones.

. TRBJ1-1 . TRBV9 CASSPRWQGGTEAFF TGTGCCAGCAGCCCCCGGTGGCAGGGAGGCACTGAAGCTTTCTTT
. TRBJ1-2 . TRBV19 CASSIGGQTSYGYTF TGTGCCAGTAGTATCGGTGGGCAAACAAGCTATGGCTACACCTTC
. TRBJ2-2 . TRBV4-3 CASSQEFAGAWELFF TGCGCCAGCAGCCAAGAGTTCGCGGGGGCCTGGGAGCTGTTTTTT
. TRBJ2-7 . TRBV5-4 CASSLQGYEQYF TGTGCCAGCAGCCTACAGGGATACGAGCAGTACTTC
. TRBJ2-1 . TRBV18 CASSPMSAGNEQFF TGTGCCAGCTCACCTATGAGCGCGGGCAATGAGCAGTTCTTC
. TRBJ2-3 . TRBV19 CASSVSPSTDTQYF TGTGCCAGTAGTGTTTCCCCTAGCACAGATACGCAGTATTTT
. TRBJ2-7 . TRBV19 CASSIPGETYEQYF TGTGCCAGTAGTATTCCGGGGGAGACCTACGAGCAGTACTTC
. TRBJ1-1 . TRBV5-1 CASSSTVNTEAFF TGCGCCAGCAGCTCCACAGTAAACACTGAAGCTTTCTTT
. TRBJ1-5 few TRBV6-1 CASSPEGNQPQHF TGTGCCAGCAGTCCAGAGGGCAATCAGCCCCAGCATTTT
. TRBJ2-2 . TRBV2 CASSPRQNTGELFF TGTGCCAGCAGTCCTCGACAGAACACCGGGGAGCTGTTTTTT
. TRBJ1-2 . TRBV5-6 CASSLGTNNYGYTF TGTGCCAGCAGCTTAGGGACAAACAACTATGGCTACACCTTC
TRBD1 TRBJ1-2 . TRBV5-5 CASSLEGQGPYGYTF TGTGCCAGCAGCTTGGAGGGACAGGGTCCCTATGGCTACACCTTC
. TRBJ1-1 . TRBV12-5 CASGTNRFTEAFF TGTGCTAGTGGCACAAACAGGTTCACTGAAGCTTTCTTT
. TRBJ2-5 . TRBV4-3 CASSQGPGGWQETQYF TGCGCCAGCAGCCAAGGGCCTGGGGGGTGGCAAGAGACCCAGTACTTC
. TRBJ1-1 . TRBV2 CASRTGLRTEAFF TGTGCCAGCAGAACAGGGCTCCGCACTGAAGCTTTCTTT
TRBD1 TRBJ1-6 . TRBV6-6 CASSYLGQQDSPLHF TGTGCCAGCAGTTACCTGGGACAGCAAGACTCACCCCTCCACTTT
. TRBJ1-1 . TRBV7-8 CASSLVLPGQLNTEAFF TGTGCCAGCAGCTTAGTTCTCCCCGGACAATTGAACACTGAAGCTTTCTTT
TRBD1 TRBJ1-1 . TRBV6-1 CASSTSGQGAEAFF TGTGCCAGCAGTACCTCCGGACAGGGCGCTGAAGCTTTCTTT
TRBD2 TRBJ2-1 . TRBV15 CATSGGQLAGGQNEQFF TGTGCCACCAGCGGGGGGCAACTAGCGGGGGGGCAGAATGAGCAGTTCTTC
TRBD1 TRBJ1-4 once TRBV19 CASSPGGTNEKLFF TGTGCCAGTAGTCCAGGGGGGACTAATGAAAAACTGTTTTTT
. TRBJ1-3 . TRBV7-7 CASRNRDKAKTNGNTIYF TGTGCTAGCAGGAACCGGGACAAGGCTAAAACTAATGGAAACACCATATATTTT
. TRBJ1-5 . TRBV6-5 CASSYSEGQPQHF TGTGCCAGCAGTTACTCGGAGGGTCAGCCCCAGCATTTT
. TRBJ2-1 . TRBV9 CASSVGDLKLNEQFF TGTGCCAGCAGCGTAGGGGACTTGAAACTTAATGAGCAGTTCTTC
TRBD1 TRBJ1-1 few TRBV7-9 CAPPNRGLVQLMNTEAFF TGTGCCCCCCCGAACAGGGGGCTCGTTCAGCTTATGAACACTGAAGCTTTCTTT
. TRBJ2-7 . TRBV11-2 CASRPTGPYEQYF TGTGCCAGCAGACCTACAGGTCCCTACGAGCAGTACTTC
TRBD1 TRBJ2-7 . TRBV4-3 CASSQTGGGEQYF TGCGCCAGCAGCCAGACAGGGGGCGGCGAGCAGTACTTC
. TRBJ1-2 . TRBV19 CASSLVSGVVNYGYTF TGTGCCAGTAGCCTCGTTTCAGGGGTTGTAAACTATGGCTACACCTTC
TRBD1 TRBJ2-1 . TRBV14 CASSPQGYNEQFF TGTGCCAGCAGCCCACAGGGGTACAATGAGCAGTTCTTC
. TRBJ2-7 . TRBV5-6 CASSHSEYEQYF TGTGCCAGCAGCCACTCTGAGTACGAGCAGTACTTC
. TRBJ2-1 . TRBV15 CATSRPHGRALNNEQFF TGTGCCACCAGCAGACCGCATGGCAGGGCCCTAAACAATGAGCAGTTCTTC
TRBD1 TRBJ2-3 . TRBV6-6 CASTLTRTGLTDTQYF TGTGCCAGCACCCTAACTCGGACAGGCCTCACAGATACGCAGTATTTT
TRBD2 TRBJ2-5 . TRBV14 CASSQALAGAETQYF TGTGCCAGCAGCCAAGCTCTAGCGGGGGCAGAGACCCAGTACTTC
TRBD1 TRBJ1-5 . TRBV7-2 CASSPWTGVSQPQHF TGTGCCAGCAGCCCCTGGACAGGGGTATCGCAGCCCCAGCATTTT
. TRBJ1-6 . TRBV27 CASSVRGLRNSPLHF TGTGCCAGCAGTGTCAGGGGTCTGAGGAATTCACCCCTCCACTTT
TRBD1 TRBJ2-7 . TRBV5-1 CASSWGQGAKYEQYF TGCGCCAGCAGCTGGGGACAGGGGGCTAAATACGAGCAGTACTTC
. TRBJ2-7 once TRBV7-9 CASSPPMGGSYEQYF TGTGCCAGCAGTCCACCAATGGGGGGCTCCTACGAGCAGTACTTC
TRBD2 TRBJ2-3 . TRBV28 CASKTAGTSGFTDTQYF TGTGCCAGCAAGACGGCTGGGACTAGCGGCTTCACAGATACGCAGTATTTT
TRBD1 TRBJ2-7 . TRBV5-1 CASSFQGASYEQYF TGCGCCAGCAGCTTCCAGGGGGCCTCCTACGAGCAGTACTTC
. TRBJ1-3 . TRBV9 CASSVRGGSGNTIYF TGTGCCAGCAGCGTCCGGGGGGGCTCTGGAAACACCATATATTTT
. TRBJ1-2 once TRBV5-4 CASSTAGNYYGYTF TGTGCCAGCAGCACAGCCGGGAACTACTATGGCTACACCTTC
. TRBJ2-1 . TRBV7-3 CASSPGGYNEQFF TGTGCCAGCAGCCCAGGGGGGTACAATGAGCAGTTCTTC
. TRBJ1-4 . TRBV6-4 CASSEASGGNVMEKLFF TGTGCCAGCAGTGAGGCCTCGGGGGGGAATGTAATGGAAAAACTGTTTTTT
TRBD1 TRBJ1-5 . TRBV29-1 CSVKETGGAGQPQHF TGCAGCGTAAAGGAAACAGGGGGCGCGGGTCAGCCCCAGCATTTT
. TRBJ2-5 . TRBV4-1 CASSQGDDSIEETQYF TGCGCCAGCAGCCAAGGAGATGACAGCATCGAAGAGACCCAGTACTTC
TRBD2 TRBJ2-5 . TRBV19 CASSISAGGGQTQYF TGTGCCAGTAGTATTAGCGCGGGGGGTGGGCAGACCCAGTACTTC
TRBD2 TRBJ2-5 once TRBV11-2 CASSFGGTSGSVQETQYF TGTGCCAGCAGCTTCGGGGGGACTAGCGGGAGCGTACAAGAGACCCAGTACTTC
. TRBJ2-3 . TRBV4-3 CASSQVERATDTQYF TGCGCCAGCAGCCAAGTGGAGCGCGCGACAGATACGCAGTATTTT